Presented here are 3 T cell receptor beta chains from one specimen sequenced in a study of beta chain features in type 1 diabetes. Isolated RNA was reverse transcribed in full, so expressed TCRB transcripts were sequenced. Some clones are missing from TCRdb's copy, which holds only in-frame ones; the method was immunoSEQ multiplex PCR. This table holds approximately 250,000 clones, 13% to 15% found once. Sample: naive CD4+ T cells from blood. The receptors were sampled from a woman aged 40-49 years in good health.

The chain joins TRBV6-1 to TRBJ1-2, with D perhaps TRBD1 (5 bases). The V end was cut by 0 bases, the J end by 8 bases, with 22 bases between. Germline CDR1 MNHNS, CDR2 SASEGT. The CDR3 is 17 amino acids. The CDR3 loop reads CASSEALARGESGGYTF. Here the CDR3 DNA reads TGTGCCAGCAGTGAAGCCCTAGCGAGAGGGGAATCGGGAGGCTACACCTTC.

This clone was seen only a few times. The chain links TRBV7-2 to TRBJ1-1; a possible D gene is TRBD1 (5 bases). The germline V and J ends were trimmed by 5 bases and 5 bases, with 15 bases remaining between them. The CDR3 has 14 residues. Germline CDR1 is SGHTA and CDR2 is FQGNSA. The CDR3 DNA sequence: TGTGCCAGCAGCCCAAGGATCGGGGGAACTGAAGCTTTCTTT. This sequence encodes CASSPRIGGTEAFF. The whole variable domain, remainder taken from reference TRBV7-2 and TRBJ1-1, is GAGVSQSPSNKVTEKGKDVELRCDPISGHTALYWYRQSLGQGLEFLIYFQGNSAPDKSGLPSDRFSAERTGGSVSTLTIQRTQQEDSAVYLCASSPRIGGTEAFFGQGTRLTVV.

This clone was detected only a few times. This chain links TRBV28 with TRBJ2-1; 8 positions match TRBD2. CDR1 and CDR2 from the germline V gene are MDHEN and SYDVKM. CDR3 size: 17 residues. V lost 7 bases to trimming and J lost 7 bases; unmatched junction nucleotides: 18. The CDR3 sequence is CASTTASAGGPGNEQFF. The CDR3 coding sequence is TGTGCCAGCACCACCGCCTCCGCGGGGGGCCCCGGGAATGAGCAGTTCTTC.